Listed here is a single T cell receptor (beta chain). Its antigen is unknown. Positively selected for CCR7, the CD45RO-negative cells used as naive CD8 cells excluded terminally differentiated effector memory CD45RA+ cells. The length of the CDR3 is 13 residues. The germline V gene has CDR1 SGHNT and CDR2 YYREEE (reference sequence). V was pared by 4 bases and J by 6 bases, with 6 bases of the junction left unmatched. The data are from a study of shared clonotypes between healthy human individuals. Study-level points and caveats: Clonotypes which were not shared had lower generation probabilities than clonotypes that all four donors shared. An expected dependence of interdonor clonotype sharing on sequencing depth was noted.

Methods used by the authors: Sequence data from immunoSEQ were junction-only and lacked quality scores; consequently, filtering differed. Here immunoSEQ multiplex PCR was the method, and the copy in TCRdb shows in-frame clones only, minus some. The V and J calls and clone size come from that table; D and trimming were worked out from the DNA. The sample lists roughly 2.1 million clones; under 95% were seen once. The sequence derives from a man in his late teens or twenties in good health. Some clones in this sample may be carry-over from other donors' samples. Sequenced sample: naive CD8+ T cells from PBMCs. The V and J genes are TRBV5-4 and TRBJ2-7; 8 bases align to TRBD2. Here the CDR3 reads CASSPREASEQYF. The CDR3 DNA sequence: TGTGCCAGCAGCCCGCGGGAGGCGAGCGAGCAGTACTTC.